Following are 5 T cell receptor beta chains from one sample sequenced in a study of cytomegalovirus exposure and HLA in healthy donors (dated by TCRdb to 2016 to 2017). Library construction relied on the immunoSEQ multiplex PCR assay. For the multiplex PCR, a mixture combining 60 forward primers for TCR Vbeta segments and 13 reverse primers for TCR Jbeta segments was used. TCRdb holds this immuneACCESS table with in-frame rearrangements only. Some clones are missing; in checked studies, unresolved V genes explain under half, and the rest has no known cause. This sample holds about 150,000 clones; more than 75% were observed only once. Less than 10% of the sample comes from the top ten. Source material: PBMCs. The source is a man aged 25-45 years in good health and CMV-seropositive.

V usage is TRBV10-3 and J usage is TRBJ2-1; TRBD2 aligns across 8 bases. Germline values: CDR1 ENHRY, CDR2 SYGVKD. With V trimmed by 5 bases and J by 5 bases, 5 bases remained unmatched. This CDR3 has 14 amino acids. The CDR3 nucleotides are TGTGCCATCAGTTTCGGGGGGGTCGACAATGAGCAGTTCTTC. Amino acids: CAISFGGVDNEQFF.

The rearrangement joins TRBV11-2 to TRBJ2-5; TRBD1 might be the D (5 bases). The CDR3 sequence is 14 residues long. Germline V gene sequence: CDR1 SGHAT, CDR2 FQNNGV. Trimming removed 7 bases from V and 5 bases from J, with 17 bases in between. The DNA for the CDR3 is TGTGCCAGCACAGTCCGCAGGGCTGGCGAGACCCAGTACTTC. This codes for CASTVRRAGETQYF.

The CDR3 loop is CASSMGPGQGAMVQPQHF. The DNA for the CDR3 is TGTGCCAGTAGTATGGGCCCCGGTCAGGGGGCGATGGTTCAGCCCCAGCATTTT. The rearrangement links TRBV19 to TRBJ1-5; TRBD1 matches at 8 bases. J lost 6 bases, V lost 3 bases, and 16 bases had no gene match. The CDR3 spans 18 residues. Germline V gene data show CDR1 as LNHDA and CDR2 as SQIVND (reference sequence).

This clone was detected only a few times. The chain uses TRBV19 and TRBJ1-2; D gene ambiguous. Trimming stripped 8 bases from V and 4 bases from J, with 8 bases between. This CDR3 is 11 amino acids long. Germline loops: CDR1 LNHDA, CDR2 SQIVND (reference sequence). The CDR3 bases are TGTGCCAGTCACCGGGGCTATGGCTACACCTTC. It yields the protein CASHRGYGYTF.

V gene TRBV27 combines with J gene TRBJ2-1; tentatively, D is TRBD2 (6 bases). Trimming removed 10 bases at V and 4 bases at J, with 14 bases between. CDR3 length: 13 residues. Germline-derived CDR1 and CDR2 are MNHEY and SMNVEV (reference sequence). DNA of the CDR3: TGTGCCACCAACGTCGGGGGATACAATGAGCAGTTCTTC. Translated: CATNVGGYNEQFF.